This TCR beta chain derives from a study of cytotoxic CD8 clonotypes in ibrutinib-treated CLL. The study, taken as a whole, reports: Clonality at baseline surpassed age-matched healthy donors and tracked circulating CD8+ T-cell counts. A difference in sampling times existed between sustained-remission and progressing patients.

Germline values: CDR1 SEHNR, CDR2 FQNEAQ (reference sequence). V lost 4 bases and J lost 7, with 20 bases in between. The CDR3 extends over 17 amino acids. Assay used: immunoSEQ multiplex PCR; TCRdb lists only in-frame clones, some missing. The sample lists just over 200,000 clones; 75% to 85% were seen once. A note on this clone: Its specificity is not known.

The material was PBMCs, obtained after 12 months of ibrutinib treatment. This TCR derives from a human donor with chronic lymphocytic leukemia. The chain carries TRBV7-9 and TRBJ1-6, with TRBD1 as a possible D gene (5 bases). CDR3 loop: CASSWYGTNSGNSPLHF. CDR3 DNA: TGTGCCAGCAGCTGGTACGGGACCAACAGCGGGAATTCACCCCTCCACTTT.